This T cell receptor (beta chain) comes out of a study of tumour-infiltrating T cells in Burkitt lymphoma. Study in general: Survival, overall and progression-free, tracked with productive clonality.

Clones were read by immunoSEQ multiplex PCR, and TCRdb kept only the in-frame ones, dropping some. The sample shows around 610 clones, just under 95% of them seen only once. Germline V CDR1 and CDR2: LGHNA, YNFKEQ. This CDR3 comprises 15 residues. The V and J ends lost 0 bases and 5 bases respectively, with 13 bases between them. The V and J genes are TRBV4-2 and TRBJ1-1; possibly TRBD1 for D (6 bases). The clonotype originates from a human donor with diffuse large B-cell lymphoma. Sample: tumor tissue. The CDR3 region has the DNA TGTGCCAGCAGCCAAGATACCCAGGGGATAACTGAAGCTTTCTTT. It translates to CASSQDTQGITEAFF.